These 28 T cell receptor beta chains originate from one sample sequenced in a study of blood T cell repertoires in COVID-19. Clones were read by immunoSEQ multiplex PCR, and TCRdb kept only the in-frame ones, dropping some. Of under 500,000 clones in the sample, roughly nine tenths are singletons; the top ten hold about 1.1%. What was sequenced was PBMCs or T cells enriched from blood (not recorded which). The receptor source for this set is a man aged 25-45 years who had recovered from COVID-19.

This clone was seen only once. V usage is TRBV7-9 and J usage is TRBJ1-1; 7 bases align to TRBD1. The germline V gene has CDR1 SEHNR and CDR2 FQNEAQ (reference sequence). The CDR3 loop spans 13 amino acids. J lost 7 bases, V lost 5 bases, and 7 bases had no gene match. The CDR3 sequence is CASSARDSYEAFF. The CDR3 nucleotides read TGTGCCAGCAGCGCCCGGGACAGCTATGAAGCTTTCTTT. Using reference TRBV7-9 and TRBJ1-1 for the parts outside the CDR3, the full variable domain is DTGVSQNPRHKITKRGQNVTFRCDPISEHNRLYWYRQTLGQGPEFLTYFQNEAQLEKSRLLSDRFSAERPKGSFSTLEIQRTEQGDSAMYLCASSARDSYEAFFGQGTRLTVV.

J is TRBJ2-1 and V is TRBV3-1 (or the pseudogene TRBV3-2); 11 bases are a match to TRBD2. The CDR3 extends over 15 amino acids. Germline-derived CDR1 and CDR2 are LGHDT and YNNKEL (reference sequence). After removal of 6 bases from V and 5 bases from J, the junction contained 6 bases not matched to a gene. DNA for the CDR3: TGTGCCAGCAGTCTGGGACTAGCGGTGCACAATGAGCAGTTCTTC. Translation gives CASSLGLAVHNEQFF.

This chain connects TRBV18 to TRBJ2-7, with a weak D call TRBD1 (6 bases). Germline loops: CDR1 KGHSH, CDR2 LQKENI. Trimming pared 3 bases from V and 3 bases from J, leaving 12 bases between. The CDR3 spans 14 residues. The CDR3 is CASSPQGSDYEQYF. In DNA form, the CDR3 reads TGTGCCAGCTCACCCCAGGGGTCCGACTACGAGCAGTACTTC.

This rearrangement joins TRBV9 to TRBJ2-7; 9 bases align to TRBD2. The CDR3 has 15 amino acids. V lost 3 bases to trimming and J lost 1 base; unmatched junction nucleotides: 5. Germline values: CDR1 SGDLS, CDR2 YYNGEE. In nucleotides, the CDR3 is TGTGCCAGCAGCGGCACTAGCGGGTCTTCCTACGAGCAGTACTTC. It specifies CASSGTSGSSYEQYF.

CDR3 protein: CASIGTRGYNEQFF. The CDR3 DNA reads as TGTGCCAGCATCGGGACCAGGGGCTACAATGAGCAGTTCTTC. The chain is built from TRBV2 and TRBJ2-1; the D gene is possibly TRBD1 (6 bases). The CDR3 contains 14 residues. CDR1 and CDR2 (germline): SNHLY, FYNNEI. V was clipped by 7 bases and J by 3 bases, with 13 bases between them.

CDR3 region: CASSGQMNTEAFF. Written as DNA, the CDR3 is TGTGCCAGCTCAGGGCAGATGAACACTGAAGCTTTCTTT. The chain recombines TRBV18 with TRBJ1-1; no reliable D call. CDR3 length equals 13 residues. Germline V gene data show CDR1 as KGHSH and CDR2 as LQKENI. Trimming pared 5 bases from V and 0 bases from J, leaving 7 bases between.

This chain links TRBV12-5 with TRBJ2-1; 7 bases are shared with TRBD2. CDR3 size: 13 residues. The V and J ends lost 2 bases and 8 bases, in that order; junction bases with no gene match: 3. Germline V gene lookup returns CDR1 LGHNT and CDR2 FRNRAP. CDR3 loop: CASGLWGGDEQFF. DNA for the CDR3: TGTGCTAGTGGTTTGTGGGGAGGGGATGAGCAGTTCTTC.

This clone was found a few times. The chain employs TRBV18 and TRBJ2-1, with TRBD2 matching over 8 bases. Germline V CDR1 and CDR2: KGHSH, LQKENI. V was pared by 6 bases and J by 9 bases, with 1 base of the junction left unmatched. CDR3 length: 11 residues. CDR3 region: CASSREVEQFF. The CDR3, as DNA: TGTGCCAGCTCGCGGGAGGTTGAGCAGTTCTTC.

This chain connects TRBV12-5 to TRBJ1-5, with D possibly being TRBD1 (6 bases). V was pared by 7 bases and J by 5 bases, with 12 bases between. Germline V gives CDR1 LGHNT, CDR2 FRNRAP. The CDR3 extends over 13 amino acids. The DNA for the CDR3 is TGTGCTAGTGTCCCGGGGGGCGATCAGCCCCAGCATTTT. It translates to CASVPGGDQPQHF.

The chain joins TRBV5-8 to TRBJ1-4; maybe TRBD1 (6 bases). The V and J ends lost 4 bases and 0 bases respectively, with 10 bases between them. Germline-derived CDR1 and CDR2 are SGHTS and YDEGEE. CDR3 length equals 15 residues. The CDR3 DNA sequence: TGTGCCAGCAGCCTCGGACAGTCAACTAATGAAAAACTGTTTTTT. The encoded protein is CASSLGQSTNEKLFF.

The chain recombines TRBV27 with TRBJ1-6; 8 nucleotides match TRBD1. V shed 3 bases and J 10 bases; nucleotides not matched to a gene: 5. The CDR3 length is 14 residues. CDR1 is MNHEY, CDR2 SMNVEV, per germline (reference sequence). CDR3: CASSLDRVGSPLHF. CDR3 DNA sequence: TGTGCCAGCAGTTTGGACAGGGTAGGGTCACCCCTCCACTTT.

V gene TRBV10-3 combines with J gene TRBJ1-2, with 8 nucleotides matching TRBD1. Trimming removed 2 bases from V and 8 bases from J; junction bases left unmatched: 7. The CDR3 covers 14 residues. Germline CDR1 and CDR2: ENHRY and SYGVKD. This chain's CDR3 is CAISEQGAFWGYTF. The CDR3 DNA reads TGTGCCATCAGTGAGCAGGGGGCTTTTTGGGGCTACACCTTC.

J is TRBJ2-7 and V is TRBV18; the D gene is possibly TRBD2 (5 bases). V was trimmed by 4 bases and J by 4 bases, leaving 17 bases between them. CDR3 length: 15 amino acids. CDR1 is KGHSH and CDR2 is LQKENI in the germline V gene. CDR3 nucleotide sequence: TGTGCCAGCTCACTCCGGACTGCCTTTGGGTACGAGCAGTACTTC. Amino acids: CASSLRTAFGYEQYF.

This clone was observed a handful of times. V gene TRBV9 combines with J gene TRBJ1-1; possibly TRBD1 for D (6 bases). This CDR3 contains 15 residues. Germline V gene lookup returns CDR1 SGDLS and CDR2 YYNGEE. Between the trimmed V and J ends, which lost 0 bases and 1 base, there was a span of 10 bases. DNA of the CDR3: TGTGCCAGCAGCGTAGGAGGGGGACCGAACACTGAAGCTTTCTTT. This translates into CASSVGGGPNTEAFF.

The gene calls are TRBV5-1 and TRBJ2-2, with TRBD1 identical over 7 bases. Germline loops: CDR1 SGHRS, CDR2 YFSETQ. V lost 3 bases to trimming and J lost 3 bases; unmatched junction nucleotides: 2. CDR3 length: 14 amino acids. The CDR3 reads CASSSQGDTGELFF. CDR3 DNA: TGCGCCAGCAGCTCTCAGGGGGACACCGGGGAGCTGTTTTTT.

The count of this clone is one. The rearrangement joins TRBV19 to TRBJ2-5, with D tentatively TRBD2 (6 bases). V lost 6 bases and J 4 bases, leaving 18 bases between the germline ends. Looked up from germline, CDR1 is LNHDA and CDR2 is SQIVND (reference sequence). CDR3 length: 15 amino acids. CDR3 sequence (DNA): TGTGCCAGTAGACGTCTCGGGAGCGGCGGAGAGACCCAGTACTTC. The encoded protein is CASRRLGSGGETQYF.

The sample holds one count of this clone. The rearrangement links TRBV19 to TRBJ1-2, with TRBD1 as a possible D gene (5 bases). Germline CDR1 is LNHDA and CDR2 is SQIVND (reference sequence). CDR3 length: 19 residues. The V end was cut by 7 bases, the J end by 3 bases, with 30 bases between. CDR3 coding DNA: TGTGCCAGTACTCCCGGGGGGACCCGACACTCAGGACCCTACTATGGCTACACCTTC. Translated: CASTPGGTRHSGPYYGYTF.

V is TRBV7-9 and J is TRBJ1-1; TRBD1 matches 9 bases. V lost 6 bases to trimming and J lost 1 base; unmatched junction nucleotides: 12. Per the germline V gene, CDR1 is SEHNR and CDR2 is FQNEAQ (reference sequence). This CDR3 comprises 17 residues. The CDR3 DNA is TGTGCCAGCAGTCCACTCCGGGACAGGGTAAAGAACACTGAAGCTTTCTTT. Its protein product is CASSPLRDRVKNTEAFF.

The genes are TRBV18 and TRBJ1-1; 7 bases align to TRBD1. CDR1 is KGHSH and CDR2 is LQKENI in the germline V gene. This CDR3 has 16 residues. J gave up 0 bases and V 3 bases, and 7 bases lay outside the gene matches. The CDR3 protein is CASSPTTGTVNTEAFF. The CDR3 DNA is TGTGCCAGCTCACCGACCACCGGGACAGTGAACACTGAAGCTTTCTTT.

The rearrangement uses TRBV5-3 and TRBJ1-2, with 10 bases fitting TRBD1. TRBV5-3 counts as an open reading frame of uncertain function. This CDR3 has 16 residues. The ends lost 4 bases at V and 5 bases at J; junction bases unmatched: 11. The CDR3: CARSKHTTGQGYGYTF. The CDR3 DNA sequence: TGTGCCAGAAGCAAACACACCACGGGACAGGGGTATGGCTACACCTTC.

This clone was seen only a few times. This chain joins TRBV11-1 and TRBJ2-5, with 8 bases that match TRBD1. CDR1 is SGHAT, CDR2 FQDESV, per germline (reference sequence). V gave up 3 bases and J gave up 4 bases; unmatched junction bases: 7. The CDR3 extends over 15 amino acids. Written as DNA, the CDR3 is TGTGCCAGCAGCTTCCGTCGGACAGGGACAGAGACCCAGTACTTC. This encodes CASSFRRTGTETQYF. The entire variable domain, with the rest obtained from reference TRBV11-1 and TRBJ2-5, is as follows: EAEVAQSPRYKITEKSQAVAFWCDPISGHATLYWYRQILGQGPELLVQFQDESVVDDSQLPKDRFSAERLKGVDSTLKIQPAELGDSAMYLCASSFRRTGTETQYFGPGTRLLVL.

The rearrangement joins TRBV10-3 to TRBJ2-3; D call uncertain. The CDR3 contains 11 residues. V was cut by 11 bases and J by 4 bases, with 10 bases left in between. Germline V gene sequence: CDR1 ENHRY, CDR2 SYGVKD. This CDR3 is CASGGPDTQYF. CDR3 DNA: TGTGCCTCCGGCGGCCCAGATACGCAGTATTTT.

This chain links TRBV19 with TRBJ2-1, with D maybe TRBD1 (6 bases). The V and J ends lost 3 bases and 0 bases respectively, with 9 bases between them. This CDR3 comprises 15 residues. Germline-derived CDR1 and CDR2 are LNHDA and SQIVND (reference sequence). CDR3 sequence (DNA): TGTGCCAGTAGTATTCGACAGGCCTCCTACAATGAGCAGTTCTTC. Protein: CASSIRQASYNEQFF. Variable domain in full (rest from reference TRBV19 and TRBJ2-1): DGGITQSPKYLFRKEGQNVTLSCEQNLNHDAMYWYRQDPGQGLRLIYYSQIVNDFQKGDIAEGYSVSREKKESFPLTVTSAQKNPTAFYLCASSIRQASYNEQFFGPGTRLTVL.

The chain recombines TRBV27 with TRBJ2-7; 7 bases agree with TRBD1. Germline assignment: CDR1 MNHEY and CDR2 SMNVEV (reference sequence). The CDR3 has 14 amino acids. The ends lost 2 bases at V and 3 bases at J; junction bases unmatched: 4. This CDR3 reads CASSLGGQIYEQYF. The CDR3 nucleotides read TGTGCCAGCAGTTTAGGGGGACAGATCTACGAGCAGTACTTC.

This clone was seen just once. This chain connects TRBV5-1 to TRBJ2-6; 10 nucleotides line up with TRBD1. This CDR3 is built from 18 residues. From germline, CDR1 is SGHRS and CDR2 YFSETQ. The ends lost 1 base at V and 0 bases at J; junction bases unmatched: 4. The DNA of the CDR3 is TGCGCCAGCAGCTTGACCGGGACAGGGGCCTCTGGGGCCAACGTCCTGACTTTC. Residues: CASSLTGTGASGANVLTF.

CDR3 amino acids: CASSDYPGLAGGPSETQYF. The DNA for the CDR3 is TGCGCCAGCAGTGACTATCCGGGACTAGCGGGAGGGCCTTCAGAGACCCAGTACTTC. V gene TRBV10-2 combines with J gene TRBJ2-5; TRBD2 aligns across 16 bases. Germline V gives CDR1 WSHSY, CDR2 SAAADI. V was pared by 3 bases and J by 4 bases, with 11 bases of the junction left unmatched. This CDR3 has 19 amino acids.

This chain links TRBV28 with TRBJ2-7, with 8 bases aligning to TRBD1. CDR3 length equals 14 residues. Germline V gene sequence: CDR1 MDHEN, CDR2 SYDVKM. The V segment lost 6 bases and the J segment 4 bases; nucleotides outside the gene matches: 8. CDR3 sequence reads: CASSLTGGRYEQYF. In DNA form, the CDR3 reads TGTGCCAGCAGCCTTACAGGGGGTAGGTACGAGCAGTACTTC.

This clone has only one observation. CDR3 in DNA: TGTGCCATCAGTGAGTCGTGGTATCTACAGGGGGACTCCGGGGAGCTGTTTTTT. Residues: CAISESWYLQGDSGELFF. This chain connects TRBV10-3 to TRBJ2-2, with 8 bases matching TRBD1. This CDR3 region has 18 residues. Germline CDR1 is ENHRY and CDR2 is SYGVKD. The junction had 12 bases not matched to a gene; V was cut back by 0 bases and J by 6 bases.